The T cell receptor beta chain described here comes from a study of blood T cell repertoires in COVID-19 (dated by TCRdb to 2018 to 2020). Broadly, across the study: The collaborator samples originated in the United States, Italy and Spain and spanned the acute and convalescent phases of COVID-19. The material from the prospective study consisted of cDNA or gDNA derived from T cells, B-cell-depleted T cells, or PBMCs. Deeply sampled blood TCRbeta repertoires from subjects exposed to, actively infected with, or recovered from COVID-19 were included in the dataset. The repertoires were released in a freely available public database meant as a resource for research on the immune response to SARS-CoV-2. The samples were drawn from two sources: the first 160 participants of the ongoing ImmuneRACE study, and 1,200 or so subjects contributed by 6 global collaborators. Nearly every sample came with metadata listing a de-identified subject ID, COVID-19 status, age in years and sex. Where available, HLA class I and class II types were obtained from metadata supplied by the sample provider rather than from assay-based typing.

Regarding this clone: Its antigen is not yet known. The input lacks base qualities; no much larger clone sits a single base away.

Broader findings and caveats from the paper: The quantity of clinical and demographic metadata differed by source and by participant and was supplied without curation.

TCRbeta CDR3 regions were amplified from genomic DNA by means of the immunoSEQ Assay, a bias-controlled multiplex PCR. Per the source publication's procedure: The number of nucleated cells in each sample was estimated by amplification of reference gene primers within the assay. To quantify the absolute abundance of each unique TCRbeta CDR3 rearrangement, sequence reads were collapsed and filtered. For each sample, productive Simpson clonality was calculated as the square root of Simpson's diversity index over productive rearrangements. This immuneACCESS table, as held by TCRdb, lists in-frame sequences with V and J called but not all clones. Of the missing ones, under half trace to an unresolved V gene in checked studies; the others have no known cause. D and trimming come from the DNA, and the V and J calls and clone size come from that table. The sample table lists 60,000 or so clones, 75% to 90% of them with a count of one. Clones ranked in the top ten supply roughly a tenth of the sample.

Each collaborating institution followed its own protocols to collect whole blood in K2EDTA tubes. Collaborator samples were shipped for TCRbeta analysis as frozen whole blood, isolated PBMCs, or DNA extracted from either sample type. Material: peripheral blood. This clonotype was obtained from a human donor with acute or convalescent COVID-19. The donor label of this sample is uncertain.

The nucleotide sequence reads TGTGCCAGCAGTTACGGTGCGGGAGGGCCCTACAATGAGCAGTTCTTC. Its protein reads: CASSYGAGGPYNEQFF. The rearranged chain carries TRBV6-6 and TRBJ2-1, with 9 middle bases fitting TRBD2. For CDR1 and CDR2, the germline V gene (reference sequence) lists MNHNY and SVGAGI. After removal of 2 bases from V and 2 bases from J, the junction retains 4 bases not matched to a gene. Counted from cysteine to phenylalanine, this CDR3 has 16 amino acids. The read is trimmed to its CDR3 DNA, 48 bases read in frame from base 1.